The rows below give T cell receptor beta chains drawn from one sample of a study of T cells in Graves' hyperthyroidism and ophthalmopathy. Each CDR3 protein gets one entry after TCRdb re-called the multiplex PCR reads with MiXCR. Found here are hundreds of thousands of distinct CDR3 sequences, roughly 14% of them singletons; the top ten hold roughly 4.5%. The sample taken for sequencing was blood. The receptors here all came from a woman aged 35 to 49 with Graves' ophthalmopathy. The CDR3 runs from the conserved cysteine through the conserved F or W. The D gene is left open where the match is weak. For some rows the clone size is stated as once, few or many, or as a class when expanded; others skip it.

J gene | D gene | clone size | V gene | CDR3 protein | CDR3 DNA
TRBJ1-1 | - | few | TRBV15 | CATSRGPGNTEAFF | TGTGCCACCAGCAGGGGCCCGGGGAACACTGAAGCTTTCTTT
TRBJ1-1 | TRBD1 | many | TRBV30 | CAWSGQGDTEAFF | TGTGCCTGGAGTGGGCAGGGGGACACTGAAGCTTTCTTT
TRBJ2-7 | - | many | TRBV28 | CASSAQSRGKYEQYF | TGTGCCAGCAGTGCCCAGTCCCGAGGGAAGTACGAGCAGTACTTC
TRBJ1-5 | TRBD1 | few | TRBV5-8 | CASSQGQVHNQPQHF | TGTGCCAGCAGCCAGGGACAGGTCCACAATCAGCCCCAGCATTTT
TRBJ1-2 | TRBD1 | - | TRBV29-1 | CSVRSGTGNANGYTF | TGCAGCGTCAGATCCGGGACAGGCAACGCTAACGGCTACACCTTC
TRBJ1-5 | TRBD1 | few | TRBV10-3 | CAVGQGDQPQHF | TGTGCCGTGGGACAGGGAGATCAGCCCCAGCATTTT
TRBJ1-1 | - | many | TRBV11-2 | CASSLDLMGLNTEAFF | TGTGCCAGCAGCTTAGATCTAATGGGTTTGAACACTGAAGCTTTCTTT
TRBJ2-7 | TRBD2 | many | TRBV4-1 | CASSQGPGTSGTRGSYEQYF | TGCGCCAGCAGCCAAGGTCCGGGGACTAGCGGGACGAGGGGGTCCTACGAGCAGTACTTC
TRBJ2-5 | - | many | TRBV7-9 | CASSPGGRGFQETQYF | TGTGCCAGCAGTCCCGGGGGCAGGGGCTTTCAGGAGACCCAGTACTTC
TRBJ1-2 | - | many | TRBV20-1 | CSANYGYTF | TGCAGTGCTAACTATGGCTACACCTTC
TRBJ2-7 | TRBD1 | - | TRBV15 | CATSRGQGGTYEQYF | TGTGCCACCAGCAGAGGACAGGGGGGGACCTACGAGCAGTACTTC
TRBJ2-7 | - | many | TRBV30 | CAARHDSYEQYF | TGTGCTGCCCGTCATGACTCCTACGAGCAGTACTTC
TRBJ1-5 | - | few | TRBV18 | CASSPRGPGTDQPQHF | TGTGCCAGCTCACCAAGAGGTCCGGGGACGGATCAGCCCCAGCATTTT
TRBJ1-2 | TRBD1 | few | TRBV20-1 | CSARDGRTGANYGYTF | TGCAGTGCTAGAGATGGACGGACAGGCGCTAACTATGGCTACACCTTC
TRBJ1-6 | - | many | TRBV7-3 | CASSLSARGSPLHF | TGTGCCAGCAGCTTATCGGCCAGAGGTTCACCCCTCCACTTT
TRBJ2-7 | - | few | TRBV6-1 | CASTQGHVYEQYF | TGTGCCAGCACACAGGGCCACGTCTACGAGCAGTACTTC
TRBJ2-5 | - | - | TRBV7-2 | CASSTRTYMETQYF | TGTGCCAGCAGCACAAGGACATATATGGAGACCCAGTACTTC